What follows are 26 T cell receptor beta chains derived from one specimen sequenced in a study of T cell responses to AZD1222 COVID-19 vaccine. TCRdb's copy holds only in-frame clones and misses some; the assay was immunoSEQ multiplex PCR. The sample consists of around 130,000 clones, 70% to 90% of them appearing once. The sample consisted of peripheral blood, taken 28 days after the second AZD1222 dose. All receptors come from an adult who received the AZD1222 COVID-19 vaccine.

The chain uses TRBV6-2 or TRBV6-3 and TRBJ1-5; D may be TRBD1 (6 bases). Trimming cost V 4 bases and J 0 bases, with 10 bases left between them. The CDR3 contains 15 residues. CDR1 is MNHEY, CDR2 SVGEGT, per germline. CDR3 region: CASSSYRDSNQPQHF. For the CDR3, the DNA is TGTGCCAGCAGTTCTTACAGGGATAGCAATCAGCCCCAGCATTTT.

The J gene is TRBJ1-2, the V gene TRBV12-3 or TRBV12-4; D is undetermined. The V and J ends lost 4 bases and 4 bases respectively, with 10 bases between them. This CDR3 region has 13 residues. In DNA, the CDR3 is TGTGCCAGCAGTTCGTCCGGCCTCTATGGCTACACCTTC. This encodes CASSSSGLYGYTF.

The gene calls are TRBV3-1 (or the pseudogene TRBV3-2) and TRBJ1-1; maybe TRBD1 (5 bases). Between the trimmed V and J ends, which lost 6 bases and 2 bases, there was a span of 13 bases. This CDR3 has 14 residues. Germline V lookup: CDR1 LGHDT, CDR2 YNNKEL (reference sequence). In DNA form, the CDR3 reads TGTGCCAGCAGTCTCTCGGGGCGAAACACTGAAGCTTTCTTT. This codes for CASSLSGRNTEAFF.

CDR3 sequence reads: CAGQGPYNSPLHF. Here the CDR3 DNA reads TGTGCGGGTCAGGGGCCCTATAATTCACCCCTCCACTTT. The chain uses TRBV28 and TRBJ1-6; D perhaps matches TRBD1 (6 bases). The V gene's germline CDR1 is MDHEN and CDR2 SYDVKM. The CDR3 consists of 13 residues.

The rearrangement joins TRBV7-9 to TRBJ1-2; D call uncertain. CDR3 length: 15 residues. The germline V gene encodes CDR1 SEHNR and CDR2 FQNEAQ (reference sequence). With 5 bases removed from V and 1 base from J, the gap between germline ends came to 14 bases. In nucleotides, the CDR3 is TGTGCCAGCAGCCCTTCCATCGGTTTTAACTATGGCTACACCTTC. Its protein product is CASSPSIGFNYGYTF.

A few counts support this clone. The chain couples TRBV7-2 to TRBJ2-7; D is undetermined. This CDR3 comprises 14 residues. Trimming took off 5 bases at V and 6 bases at J, with 17 bases between the two ends. From germline, CDR1 is SGHTA and CDR2 FQGNSA. In DNA, the CDR3 is TGTGCCAGCAGCCTCAATAGAGGATACGGCGAGCAGTACTTC. Translation: CASSLNRGYGEQYF. The whole variable domain, remainder taken from reference TRBV7-2 and TRBJ2-7, is GAGVSQSPSNKVTEKGKDVELRCDPISGHTALYWYRQSLGQGLEFLIYFQGNSAPDKSGLPSDRFSAERTGGSVSTLTIQRTQQEDSAVYLCASSLNRGYGEQYFGPGTRLTVT.

The chain links TRBV6-5 to TRBJ1-1; 8 positions agree with TRBD1. Germline CDR1 MNHEY, CDR2 SVGAGI. The CDR3 spans 15 residues. V dropped 0 bases and J dropped 7; count of bases not matched to a gene: 7. The chain's CDR3 is CASSYSGYRGGEAFF. CDR3 nucleotide sequence: TGTGCCAGCAGTTACTCAGGATACAGGGGGGGTGAAGCTTTCTTT.

The chain uses TRBV21-1 and TRBJ2-1. TRBV21-1 is noted as a pseudogene. The CDR3 is 9 amino acids. The CDR3 DNA is TGTGACCGTTTATATGAGCAGTTCTTC. It translates to CDRLYEQFF.

Here the CDR3 reads CSVVQGTEAFF. CDR3 sequence (DNA): TGCAGCGTTGTGCAGGGCACTGAAGCTTTCTTT. The chain couples TRBV29-1 to TRBJ1-1, with D possibly being TRBD1 (5 bases). The CDR3 contains 11 residues. CDR1 and CDR2 from the germline V gene are SQVTM and ANQGSEA. V lost 4 bases to trimming and J lost 4 bases, with 7 bases between them.

In regard to this clone: In the same sample, other DNA sequences code for this CDR3. V and J are TRBV28 and TRBJ1-3; D may be TRBD1 (6 bases). This CDR3 region has 14 residues. The V gene lost 6 bases and the J gene lost 3 bases, with 12 bases spanning the gap. The germline V gene encodes CDR1 MDHEN and CDR2 SYDVKM. The CDR3 here is CASRSTGGGNTIYF. The CDR3 DNA sequence: TGTGCCAGCAGGTCGACAGGAGGTGGAAACACCATATATTTT.

The rearrangement links TRBV6-5 to TRBJ1-4; D may be TRBD1 (6 bases). The V end lost 6 bases, the J end lost 7 bases, and 12 bases lay between the germline ends. This CDR3 region has 13 residues. In germline, CDR1 is MNHEY, CDR2 SVGAGI. The CDR3 loop reads CASSQGTIEKLFF. CDR3 nucleotides: TGTGCCAGCAGCCAAGGGACAATTGAAAAACTGTTTTTT.

The chain carries TRBV18 and TRBJ1-4; D ambiguous. Germline CDR1 reads KGHSH; CDR2 reads LQKENI. V gave up 2 bases and J gave up 7 bases, with 8 bases separating them. The CDR3 length is 13 residues. In nucleotides, the CDR3 is TGTGCCAGCTCACCAGGGTTGGGTGAAAAACTGTTTTTT. This gives the protein CASSPGLGEKLFF.

The rearrangement joins TRBV6-2 or TRBV6-3 to TRBJ2-7, with 7 nucleotides matching TRBD1. The CDR3 is made up of 14 amino acids. Looked up from germline, CDR1 is MNHEY and CDR2 is SVGEGT. With V trimmed by 0 bases and J by 3 bases, 2 bases remained unmatched. CDR3 in amino acids: CASSYSAGGYEQYF. Written as DNA, the CDR3 is TGTGCCAGCAGTTACTCGGCAGGGGGCTACGAGCAGTACTTC.

The chain couples TRBV5-1 to TRBJ1-2; D perhaps matches TRBD1 (5 bases). Germline values: CDR1 SGHRS, CDR2 YFSETQ. Trimming removed 5 bases at V and 3 bases at J, with 14 bases between. The CDR3 is 14 residues long. The CDR3 loop is CASRQVGVDYGYTF. The CDR3 DNA reads TGCGCCAGCAGACAGGTTGGAGTGGACTATGGCTACACCTTC. The full variable domain, completed using reference TRBV5-1 and TRBJ1-2, is KAGVTQTPRYLIKTRGQQVTLSCSPISGHRSVSWYQQTPGQGLQFLFEYFSETQRNKGNFPGRFSGRQFSNSRSEMNVSTLELGDSALYLCASRQVGVDYGYTFGSGTRLTVV.

To note about this clone: Within the sample, other DNA sequences also encode this same CDR3. The chain carries TRBV27 and TRBJ1-5; TRBD1 matches at 7 bases. CDR1 and CDR2 (germline): MNHEY, SMNVEV (reference sequence). The J segment lost 4 bases and the V segment lost 4 bases, leaving 7 bases of the junction unmatched. This CDR3 is 15 amino acids long. CDR3 DNA: TGTGCCAGCAGTTCCCGACAGGGTAGTAATCAGCCCCAGCATTTT. Amino acid sequence: CASSSRQGSNQPQHF.

The rearrangement uses TRBV5-1 and TRBJ2-5; D ambiguous. Germline assignment: CDR1 SGHRS and CDR2 YFSETQ. The CDR3 is made up of 15 amino acids. Deletions cut 0 bases from V and 3 bases from J, with 12 bases between. Here the CDR3 DNA reads TGCGCCAGCAGCTTGGGGCTGGTGGCGGAAGAGACCCAGTACTTC. Amino acid sequence: CASSLGLVAEETQYF.

The rearrangement joins TRBV5-4 to TRBJ2-4, with 10 bases aligning to TRBD2. Germline assignment: CDR1 SGHNT and CDR2 YYREEE (reference sequence). The ends lost 3 bases at V and 1 base at J; junction bases unmatched: 7. This CDR3 contains 17 residues. CDR3 loop: CASSSKSGGVAKNIQYF. The CDR3 DNA reads as TGTGCCAGCAGCTCCAAGAGCGGGGGGGTTGCCAAAAACATTCAGTACTTC.

The rearrangement links TRBV10-3 to TRBJ1-2, with 9 nucleotides matching TRBD1. This CDR3 contains 14 residues. Germline loops: CDR1 ENHRY, CDR2 SYGVKD. Germline trimming cut 6 bases from V and 6 bases from J; bases unmatched to any gene: 8. CDR3: CAISERQGGHGYTF. CDR3 DNA: TGTGCCATCAGCGAACGACAGGGGGGGCATGGCTACACCTTC.

The V call is TRBV30, the J call TRBJ1-2; the match to TRBD1 covers 10 bases. Germline CDR1 and CDR2: GTSNPN and SVGIG (reference sequence). Unmatched junction bases numbered 5, after V lost 0 bases and J lost 4 bases. CDR3 length equals 15 residues. The CDR3 DNA reads as TGTGCCTGGAGTGTGCGGGACAGGGGTGTCTATGGCTACACCTTC. It translates to CAWSVRDRGVYGYTF.

This clone came up once. The V call is TRBV4-3, the J call TRBJ1-1; no firm D call. Germline V lookup: CDR1 LGHNA, CDR2 YSLEER. V was trimmed by 1 base and J by 1 base, leaving 7 bases between them. CDR3 size: 14 residues. CDR3 sequence: CASSQVDRNTEAFF. The CDR3 coding sequence is TGCGCCAGCAGCCAAGTGGATCGGAACACTGAAGCTTTCTTT.

Worth noting for this clone: This specimen includes other DNA sequences encoding the same CDR3. The CDR3 DNA follows: TGTGCCACCAGCAGAGGGACCGGGAACAATCAGCCCCAGCATTTT. Amino acids: CATSRGTGNNQPQHF. The chain joins TRBV15 to TRBJ1-5, with D unresolved. Trimming stripped 1 base from V and 3 bases from J, with 10 bases between. In germline, CDR1 is LNHNV, CDR2 YYDKDF (reference sequence). This CDR3 is 15 amino acids long.

V and J are TRBV7-3 and TRBJ1-1; tentative D call: TRBD1 (6 bases). There are 14 residues in the CDR3. CDR1 and CDR2 from the germline V gene are SGHTA and FQGTGA. V gave up 2 bases and J gave up 3 bases, with 10 bases separating them. The CDR3 sequence: CASSLEGVDTEAFF. The CDR3 DNA reads TGTGCCAGCAGCTTAGAGGGGGTGGACACTGAAGCTTTCTTT.

In DNA, the CDR3 is TGTGCCAGCAGTTCGCAGCTCCGGCAATCGGATGAAAAACTGTTTTTT. Translation: CASSSQLRQSDEKLFF. The chain recombines TRBV6-6 with TRBJ1-4; D not resolved. Trimming cost V 4 bases and J 6 bases, with 18 bases left between them. This CDR3 spans 16 amino acids. The germline V gene encodes CDR1 MNHNY and CDR2 SVGAGI (reference sequence).

The V call is TRBV28, the J call TRBJ1-4; 8 bases align to TRBD1. CDR1 MDHEN and CDR2 SYDVKM come from the germline V gene. V lost 2 bases and J lost 1; bases outside the gene matches: 3. CDR3 length: 16 amino acids. CDR3 sequence (DNA): TGTGCCAGCAGTTTACAGGGGGCGATAACTAATGAAAAACTGTTTTTT. Amino acids: CASSLQGAITNEKLFF.

V and J are TRBV19 and TRBJ1-5, with D possibly matching TRBD1 (6 bases). Per germline, CDR1 LNHDA and CDR2 SQIVND (reference sequence). The ends were cut back, 5 bases at V and 6 bases at J, with 14 bases in the middle. The CDR3 is made up of 14 amino acids. CDR3 in DNA: TGTGCCAGTAGTCCGGGGACAACTAGTCAGCCCCAGCATTTT. As protein: CASSPGTTSQPQHF.

The chain links TRBV11-2 to TRBJ2-1, with D perhaps matching TRBD2 (6 bases). The CDR3 has 16 residues. With 5 bases removed from V and 0 bases from J, the gap between germline ends came to 14 bases. Germline CDR1 reads SGHAT; CDR2 reads FQNNGV. The CDR3: CASSEQAGFSYNEQFF. For the CDR3, the DNA is TGTGCCAGCAGCGAACAAGCGGGCTTCTCCTACAATGAGCAGTTCTTC. The complete variable domain, with remaining parts taken from reference TRBV11-2 and TRBJ2-1, reads EAGVAQSPRYKIIEKRQSVAFWCNPISGHATLYWYQQILGQGPKLLIQFQNNGVVDDSQLPKDRFSAERLKGVDSTLKIQPAKLEDSAVYLCASSEQAGFSYNEQFFGPGTRLTVL.